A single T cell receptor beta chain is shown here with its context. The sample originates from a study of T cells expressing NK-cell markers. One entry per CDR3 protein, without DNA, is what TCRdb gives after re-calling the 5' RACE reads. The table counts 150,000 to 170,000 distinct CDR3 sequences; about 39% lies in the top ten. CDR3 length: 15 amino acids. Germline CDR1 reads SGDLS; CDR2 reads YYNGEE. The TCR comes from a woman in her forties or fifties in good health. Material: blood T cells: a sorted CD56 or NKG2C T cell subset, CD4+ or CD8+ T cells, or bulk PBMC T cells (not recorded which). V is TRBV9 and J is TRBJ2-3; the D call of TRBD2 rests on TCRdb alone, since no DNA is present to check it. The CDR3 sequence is CASSGSGRVTDTQYF.